This T cell receptor beta chain stems from a study of blood T cell repertoires in COVID-19. This clone was detected only once. Sequencing was performed with immunoSEQ multiplex PCR; in TCRdb, only in-frame clones are kept and a portion is missing. The sample includes 200,000 to 250,000 clones, about 85% of them seen just once. Enrolled during active infection, Seattle patients were then followed longitudinally. CDR3 length: 15 amino acids. Germline-derived CDR1 and CDR2 are SGHRS and YFSETQ. The ends were cut back, 7 bases at V and 5 bases at J, with 21 bases in the middle. The rearrangement joins TRBV5-1 to TRBJ2-5; D might be TRBD1 (5 bases). The receptor comes from a woman aged 50 to 60 with COVID-19, enrolled during active disease. Sequencing was done on a sample of peripheral blood. The DNA of the CDR3 is TGCGCCAGCCGTCTAGAAGTAGGGGTCCAGGAGACCCAGTACTTC. It yields the protein CASRLEVGVQETQYF.